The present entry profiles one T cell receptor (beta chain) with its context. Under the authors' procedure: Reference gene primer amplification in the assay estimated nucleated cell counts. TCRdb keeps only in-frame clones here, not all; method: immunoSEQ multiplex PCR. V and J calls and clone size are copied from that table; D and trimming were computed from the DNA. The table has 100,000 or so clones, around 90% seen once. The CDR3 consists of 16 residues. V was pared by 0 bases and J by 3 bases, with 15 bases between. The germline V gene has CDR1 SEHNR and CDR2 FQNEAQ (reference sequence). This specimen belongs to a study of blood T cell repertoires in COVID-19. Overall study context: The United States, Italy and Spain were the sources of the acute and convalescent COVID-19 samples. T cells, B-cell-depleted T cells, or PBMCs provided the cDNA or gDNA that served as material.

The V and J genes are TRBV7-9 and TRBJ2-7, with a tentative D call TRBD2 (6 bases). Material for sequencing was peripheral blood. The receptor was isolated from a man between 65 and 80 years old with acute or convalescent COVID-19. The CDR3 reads CASSLAYGGEFYEQYF. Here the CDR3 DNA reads TGTGCCAGCAGCTTAGCGTACGGGGGAGAATTCTACGAGCAGTACTTC.